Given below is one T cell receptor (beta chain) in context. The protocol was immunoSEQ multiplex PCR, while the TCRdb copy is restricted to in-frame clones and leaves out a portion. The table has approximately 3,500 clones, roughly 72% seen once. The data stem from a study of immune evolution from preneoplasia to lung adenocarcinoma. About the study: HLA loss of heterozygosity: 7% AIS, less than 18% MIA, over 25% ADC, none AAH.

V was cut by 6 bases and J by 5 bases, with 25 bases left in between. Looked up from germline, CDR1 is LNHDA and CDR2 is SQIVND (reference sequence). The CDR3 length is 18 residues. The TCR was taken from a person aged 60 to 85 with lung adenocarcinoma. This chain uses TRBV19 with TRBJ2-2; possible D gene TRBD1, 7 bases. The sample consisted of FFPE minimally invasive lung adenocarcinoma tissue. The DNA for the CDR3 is TGTGCCAGTAGCCTCCTCGGGACAGCCCTTGGGGGGACCGGGGAGCTGTTTTTT. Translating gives CASSLLGTALGGTGELFF.